The sequence of this TCR beta chain was determined in a study of monozygotic twins with inflammatory bowel disease. Study results and limitations: Whereas healthy co-twins had higher TCRbeta diversity (inverse Simpson), IBD patients had lower diversity.

One entry per CDR3 protein, without DNA, is what TCRdb gives after re-calling the 5' RACE reads. The sample table sets out about 450,000 distinct CDR3 sequences. Worth noting for this clonotype: Its antigen is unknown.

The CDR3 sequence is 14 residues long. From whole blood, total RNA was isolated without any sorting of T cells. This chain uses TRBV12-3 or TRBV12-4 with TRBJ2-3; no DNA is available, so the TRBD1 call from TCRdb remains unchecked. The sample comprised blood. The sequence derives from a human donor with ulcerative colitis or Crohn's disease, or a healthy co-twin of an affected twin (not recorded which). The CDR3 reads CASSWGLGADTQYF.